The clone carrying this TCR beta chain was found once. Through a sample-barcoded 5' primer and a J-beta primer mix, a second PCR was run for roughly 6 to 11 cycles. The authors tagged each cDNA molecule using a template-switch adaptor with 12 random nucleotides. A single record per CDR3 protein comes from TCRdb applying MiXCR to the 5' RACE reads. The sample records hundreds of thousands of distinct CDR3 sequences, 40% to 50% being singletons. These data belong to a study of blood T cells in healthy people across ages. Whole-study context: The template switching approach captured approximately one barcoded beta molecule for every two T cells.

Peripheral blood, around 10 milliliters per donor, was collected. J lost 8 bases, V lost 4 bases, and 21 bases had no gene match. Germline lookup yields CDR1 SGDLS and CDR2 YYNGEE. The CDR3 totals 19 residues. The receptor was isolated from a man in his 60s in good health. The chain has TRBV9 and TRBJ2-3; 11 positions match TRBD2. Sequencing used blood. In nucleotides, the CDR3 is TGTGCCAGCAGCCCGAGGTCCGCGAGTAGCGGGGGGGCCGATACTACGCAGTATTTT. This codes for CASSPRSASSGGADTTQYF.